This is a list of T cell receptor beta chains from one sample in a study of OX40 agonist ivuxolimab in advanced cancers. The repertoire was sequenced with immunoSEQ multiplex PCR; TCRdb's copy has only in-frame clones and lacks some. The sample contains about 20,000 clones, around nine tenths of which appear only once. The source was CD4+ or CD8+ T cells sorted from blood, collected in a trial of the OX40 agonist ivuxolimab. The receptors were sampled from an adult with an advanced solid tumor such as melanoma, head and neck, liver or kidney cancer. CDR3s include the opening cysteine and the closing phenylalanine or tryptophan. Fields, in order: CDR3 DNA, CDR3 protein, clone size, D gene, J gene, V gene. D genes are given only for firm matches. Some rows have no size entry. The others give once, few or many, or a class for an expanded clone.

DNA: TGTGCCAGTAGTATGGAATCACGTGGGGCCGATTTCAATCAGCCCCAGCATTTT; CDR3: CASSMESRGADFNQPQHF; size: .; D: .; J: TRBJ1-5; V: TRBV19
DNA: TGCGCCAGCAGCGCCGGACAGGGGGCCCTCTACGAGCAGTACTTC; CDR3: CASSAGQGALYEQYF; size: .; D: TRBD1; J: TRBJ2-7; V: TRBV5-1
DNA: TGTGCCAGCAGCACAGGGGGGTATTCACCCCTCCACTTT; CDR3: CASSTGGYSPLHF; size: once; D: TRBD1; J: TRBJ1-6; V: TRBV7-9
DNA: TGTGCTAGCAGGGGGATAGGAGAGACCCAGTACTTC; CDR3: CASRGIGETQYF; size: .; D: TRBD1; J: TRBJ2-5; V: TRBV7-7
DNA: TGTGCCAGCAGCGTAGCAGGAGGGATCCTTAACAATGAGCAGTTCTTC; CDR3: CASSVAGGILNNEQFF; size: .; D: .; J: TRBJ2-1; V: TRBV9
DNA: TGTGCCAGCAGCTTACGGGACGCCGACTCTGGAAACACCATATATTTT; CDR3: CASSLRDADSGNTIYF; size: .; D: .; J: TRBJ1-3; V: TRBV7-3
DNA: TGTGCCAGCAGCGTTTGGGACAGGGGGACTAATGAAAAACTGTTTTTT; CDR3: CASSVWDRGTNEKLFF; size: .; D: TRBD1; J: TRBJ1-4; V: TRBV7-8
DNA: TGTGCCAGCAGCTTAGGGGGGGGGCCCCTCAGGGGCTACACCTTC; CDR3: CASSLGGGPLRGYTF; size: .; D: .; J: TRBJ1-2; V: TRBV13
DNA: TGTGCCAGCAGCTTAGGAGTGCAGGGCAATGAGCAGTTCTTC; CDR3: CASSLGVQGNEQFF; size: .; D: .; J: TRBJ2-1; V: TRBV11-2
DNA: TGTGCCAGCAGCCCCGGGTGGGACAGGGGGATTTGGTTC; CDR3: CASSPGWDRGIWF; size: .; D: TRBD1; J: TRBJ2-4; V: TRBV5-6
DNA: TGTGCCAGCAGCGAGGGGCGTCAGCCCCAGCATTTT; CDR3: CASSEGRQPQHF; size: .; D: .; J: TRBJ1-5; V: TRBV13
DNA: TGTGCCAGCAGCGGCTACGAGGGGGTAACTGCTGAAGCTTTCTTT; CDR3: CASSGYEGVTAEAFF; size: .; D: .; J: TRBJ1-1; V: TRBV9
DNA: TGTGCCACCAGCGCCCCGGAGGGGGTATACGAGCAGTACTTC; CDR3: CATSAPEGVYEQYF; size: once; D: .; J: TRBJ2-7; V: TRBV15
DNA: TGTGCCAGCAGCATAGGACAGGCCTACACCTTC; CDR3: CASSIGQAYTF; size: .; D: TRBD1; J: TRBJ1-2; V: TRBV5-6
DNA: TGTGCCAGCACCTCAGGGACGGCGACCGGAGGTGAAAAACTGTTTTTT; CDR3: CASTSGTATGGEKLFF; size: .; D: .; J: TRBJ1-4; V: TRBV25-1
DNA: TGTGCCAGCAGCCGGGGCTACGAGCAGTACTTC; CDR3: CASSRGYEQYF; size: .; D: .; J: TRBJ2-7; V: TRBV7-9
DNA: TGTGCCAGCAGTTTCAACGGCGGGATTATGATGAACACTGAAGCTTTCTTT; CDR3: CASSFNGGIMMNTEAFF; size: .; D: .; J: TRBJ1-1; V: TRBV2
DNA: TGTGCCAGCAGCCCTGGACAGGGATATGGCTACACCTTC; CDR3: CASSPGQGYGYTF; size: .; D: TRBD1; J: TRBJ1-2; V: TRBV27
DNA: TGTGCCAGCAGCCAAGACGGGGGGGGCCCCTACAATGAGCAGTTCTTC; CDR3: CASSQDGGGPYNEQFF; size: .; D: TRBD2; J: TRBJ2-1; V: TRBV4-2
DNA: TGTGCCAGCAGCTTAGACAGGACGGTTGTAGAATTCTTT; CDR3: CASSLDRTVVEFF; size: .; D: .; J: TRBJ1-1; V: TRBV5-4
DNA: TGTGCCAGCAGCTTAAGCCTGGGGGGGAACTACGAGCAGTACTTC; CDR3: CASSLSLGGNYEQYF; size: .; D: TRBD2; J: TRBJ2-7; V: TRBV7-2
DNA: TGTGCCAGCAGTGAATTGGGGCAAATGAACACTGAAGCTTTCTTT; CDR3: CASSELGQMNTEAFF; size: .; D: .; J: TRBJ1-1; V: TRBV2